This T cell receptor beta chain was identified during a study of T cell repertoires in cytomegalovirus infection. About the study: Public TCR beta signature analysis indicated the presence of both CMV infection and matching HLA type.

The CDR3 sequence is 17 residues long. V shed 6 bases, J shed 0 bases, and the junction held 8 bases outside the gene matches. The germline V gene encodes CDR1 LGHNA and CDR2 YNFKEQ. This clonotype was recorded many times. Its antigen is as yet unknown. Study outcomes and limitations: Predominance within the ex vivo response was attributable to HLA-C-restricted CMV-specific TCR beta clonotypes. There were carriers of CMV plus the relevant HLA, and cumulative public TCR beta family frequency identified them.

One entry per CDR3 protein, called by TCRdb with MiXCR from the reads. The repertoire consists of some 230,000 distinct CDR3 sequences, with approximately 24% occurring once and the leading ten covering about 20%. The V gene is TRBV4-2, the J gene TRBJ2-3, with 11 bases lining up with TRBD2. This clonotype originated in a human donor in good health (CMV status not recorded). Some clones in this sample may be carry-over from other donors' samples. The specimen was CD8+ T cells from PBMCs. The DNA for the CDR3 is TGTGCCAGCAGGAATCTAGCGGGGGGCCCTAGCACAGATACGCAGTATTTT. Amino acids: CASRNLAGGPSTDTQYF.